This T cell receptor (beta chain) was documented in a study of CD8 T cells in Susac syndrome. Study overall: There were Susac syndrome patients who were therapy-naive at blood draw, others on corticosteroids, and others on intravenous immunoglobulin alone.

With respect to this clonotype: Its target is unknown.

This CDR3 region has 20 residues. Losses at the gene ends were 1 base for V and 0 bases for J; bases not matched to a gene: 15. The germline gives CDR1 MNHEY, CDR2 SVGAGI. Study-level results: In Susac syndrome, CD4+ T cell repertoires lacked any clonal expansion.

RNA totalling roughly 0.45 to 1 ug underwent reverse transcription with random hexamers. Across 54 Vbeta and 13 Jbeta, TCR beta CDR3 was amplified with immunoSEQ multiplex PCR. TCRdb called the immunoSEQ multiplex PCR reads again in MiXCR, with one record for every CDR3 protein. Here the sample spans approximately 150,000 distinct CDR3 sequences, approximately 95% being singletons. The source is a human donor with Susac syndrome. Input material: CD4+ T cells from PBMCs. The chain carries TRBV6-5 and TRBJ2-1; 7 bases map to TRBD1. The CDR3 DNA reads as TGTGCCAGCAGTTACTTACTGACAGGAAGGGGGCTACGCTCCTACAATGAGCAGTTCTTC. Amino acids: CASSYLLTGRGLRSYNEQFF.